Sequencing of this T cell receptor (beta chain) was carried out in a study of early stage breast cancer tumors. Study-level points and caveats: Tumors had roughly 2.5-fold higher T cell density and higher clonality than adjacent normal breast tissue. Enriched TCRB sequences shared across patients were mostly commonly generated sequences.

Trimming at V came to 4 bases and at J to 0 bases, leaving 12 bases not matched to a gene. Germline CDR1 reads SGHVS; CDR2 reads FQNEAQ. The length of the CDR3 is 18 residues. Each sample had two DNA replicates, about 0.5 ug blood or around 1.6 ug tissue. Libraries were prepared by immunoSEQ multiplex PCR; TCRdb keeps only in-frame clonotypes and omits some of them. The sample contains about 24,000 clones, 60% to 70% of which appear only once. This clone was detected only a few times. Antigen unknown. The sequenced sample was breast tumor tissue. V gene TRBV7-8 combines with J gene TRBJ1-5; 7 positions agree with TRBD1. This TCR was sampled from a person between 55 and 69 years old with breast cancer. The CDR3 region is CASSSGTETFISNQPQHF. DNA for the CDR3: TGTGCCAGCAGCTCCGGGACAGAAACTTTCATTAGCAATCAGCCCCAGCATTTT.